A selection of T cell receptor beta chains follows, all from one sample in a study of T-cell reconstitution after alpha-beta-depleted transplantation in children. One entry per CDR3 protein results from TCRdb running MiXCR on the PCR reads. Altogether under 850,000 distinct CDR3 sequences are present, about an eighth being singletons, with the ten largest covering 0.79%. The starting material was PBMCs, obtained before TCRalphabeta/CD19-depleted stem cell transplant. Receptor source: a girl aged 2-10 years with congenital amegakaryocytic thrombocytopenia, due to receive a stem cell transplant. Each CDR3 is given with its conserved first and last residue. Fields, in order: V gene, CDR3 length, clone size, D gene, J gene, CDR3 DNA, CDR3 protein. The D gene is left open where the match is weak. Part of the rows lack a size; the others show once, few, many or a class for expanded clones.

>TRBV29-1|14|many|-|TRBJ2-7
TGCAGCGTTGACAGGGCTGGGAGCTCCTACGAGCAGTACTTC
CSVDRAGSSYEQYF
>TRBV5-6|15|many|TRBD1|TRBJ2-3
TGTGCCAGCAGCTTTTTGGGACAGCGCACAGATACGCAGTATTTT
CASSFLGQRTDTQYF
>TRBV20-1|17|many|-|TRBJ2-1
TGCAGTGCTAGGGGTAGCGGAGTCACTGCTCCCGACAATGAGCAGTTCTTC
CSARGSGVTAPDNEQFF
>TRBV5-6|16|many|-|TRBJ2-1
TGTGCCAGCAGCTTGCTAGTTAGCTTAGGCCGAAATGAGCAGTTCTTC
CASSLLVSLGRNEQFF
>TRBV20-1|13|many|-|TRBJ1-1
TGCAGTGCTAGAACAGGGAAGGACACTGAAGCTTTCTTT
CSARTGKDTEAFF
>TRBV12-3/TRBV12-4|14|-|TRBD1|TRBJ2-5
TGTGCCAGCAGTGAAGGACAGGGCGCGGAGACCCAGTACTTC
CASSEGQGAETQYF
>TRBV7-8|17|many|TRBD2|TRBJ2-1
TGTGCCAGCAGCCCCCTCCTAACTAGCGGGAATGGCAATGAGCAGTTCTTC
CASSPLLTSGNGNEQFF
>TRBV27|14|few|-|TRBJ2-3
TGTGCCAGCAGTGGCCGTCCGGGCACAGATACGCAGTATTTT
CASSGRPGTDTQYF
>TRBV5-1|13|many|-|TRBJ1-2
TGCGCCAGCAGCATCGGCAGTAACTATGGCTACACCTTC
CASSIGSNYGYTF
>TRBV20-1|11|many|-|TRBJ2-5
TGCAGTGCTAGAGTCCAAGAGACCCAGTACTTC
CSARVQETQYF
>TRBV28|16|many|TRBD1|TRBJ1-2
TGTGCCAGCAGTTTATCCGGACAGGCCTCCAACTATGGCTACACCTTC
CASSLSGQASNYGYTF
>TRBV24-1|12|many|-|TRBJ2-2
TGTGCCACCAGGGCGAACACCGGGGAGCTGTTTTTT
CATRANTGELFF
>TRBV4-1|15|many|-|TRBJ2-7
TGCGCCAGCAGCCAGGCCACGGACAGTCCCTACGAGCAGTACTTC
CASSQATDSPYEQYF
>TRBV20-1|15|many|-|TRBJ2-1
TGCAGTGCTAGAGATCGATCGACATACGGAGATGAGCAGTTCTTC
CSARDRSTYGDEQFF
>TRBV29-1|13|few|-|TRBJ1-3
TGCAGCGTTGACTCATACCCTGGAAACACCATATATTTT
CSVDSYPGNTIYF
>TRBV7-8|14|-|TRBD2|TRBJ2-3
TGTGCCAGCAGCGCTCTGGCGGGAGCCGATACGCAGTATTTT
CASSALAGADTQYF
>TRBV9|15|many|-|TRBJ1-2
TGTGCCAGCAGCGTAGAAGGTTGGGGTAACTATGGCTACACCTTC
CASSVEGWGNYGYTF
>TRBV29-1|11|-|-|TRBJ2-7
TGCAGCGTTGAATACAGCTACGAGCAGTACTTC
CSVEYSYEQYF
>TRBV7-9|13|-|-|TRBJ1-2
TGTGCCAGCACCCCGACAGACGACTATGGCTACACCTTC
CASTPTDDYGYTF
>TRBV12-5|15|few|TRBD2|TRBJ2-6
TGTGCTAGTATGGAGCGGGGCTTTGGGGCCAACGTCCTGACTTTC
CASMERGFGANVLTF